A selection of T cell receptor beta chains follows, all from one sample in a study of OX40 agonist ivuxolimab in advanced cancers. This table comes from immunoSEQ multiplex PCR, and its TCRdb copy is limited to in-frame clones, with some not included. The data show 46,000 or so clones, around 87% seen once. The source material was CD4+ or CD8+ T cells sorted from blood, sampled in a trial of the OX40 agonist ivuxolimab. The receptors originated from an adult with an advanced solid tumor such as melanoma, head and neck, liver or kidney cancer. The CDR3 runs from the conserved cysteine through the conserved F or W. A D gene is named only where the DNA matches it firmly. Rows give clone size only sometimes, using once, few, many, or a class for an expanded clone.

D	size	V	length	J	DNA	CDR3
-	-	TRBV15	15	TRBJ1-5	TGTGCCACCAGCAGAGGGGGAGCGATCAATCAGCCCCAGCATTTT	CATSRGGAINQPQHF
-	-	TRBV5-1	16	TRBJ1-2	TGCGCCAGCAGCCCCAAGTTCCCTCTCGATTACTATGGCTACACCTTC	CASSPKFPLDYYGYTF
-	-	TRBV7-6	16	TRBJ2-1	TGTGCCAGCAGCTTAGTTGACGGCGGTTATGAGGGTGAGCAGTTCTTC	CASSLVDGGYEGEQFF
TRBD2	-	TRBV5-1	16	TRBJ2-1	TGCGCCAGCAGCTTAAGGCTAGCGGGAGAAAGAAATGAGCAGTTCTTC	CASSLRLAGERNEQFF
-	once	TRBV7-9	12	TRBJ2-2	TGTGCCACCGTGGGGGGCCCCGGGGAGCTGTTTTTT	CATVGGPGELFF
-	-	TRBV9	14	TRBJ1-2	TGTGCCAGCAACCCAAGTGGGCAGGACCAGGGCTACACCTTC	CASNPSGQDQGYTF
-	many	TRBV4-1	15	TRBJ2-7	TGCGCCAGCAGCCAGCTTCTAGGGGACTCCTACGAGCAGTACTTC	CASSQLLGDSYEQYF
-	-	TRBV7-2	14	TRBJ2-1	TGTGCCAGCAGCGGAGTGGGCAGGAACAATGAGCAGTTCTTC	CASSGVGRNNEQFF
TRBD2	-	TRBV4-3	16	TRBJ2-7	TGCGCCAGCAGCCAAGCTAGCGGGGGGGCGGCGAGCGAGCAGTACTTC	CASSQASGGAASEQYF
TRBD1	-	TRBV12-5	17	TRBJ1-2	TGTGCTAGTGGTTTGGAACCTCGGGACAGAATTAACTATGGCTACACCTTC	CASGLEPRDRINYGYTF
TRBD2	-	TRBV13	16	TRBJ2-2	TGTGCCAGCAGCTTAGCCCTTCGACTAGCGGGAGGGGAGCTGTTTTTT	CASSLALRLAGGELFF
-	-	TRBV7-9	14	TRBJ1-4	TGTGCCAGCAGCCCAGGGGAGGGTGGTGAAAAACTGTTTTTT	CASSPGEGGEKLFF
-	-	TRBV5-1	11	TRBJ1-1	TGCGCCAGCAGCGACCCAAAAGGAGCTTTCTTT	CASSDPKGAFF
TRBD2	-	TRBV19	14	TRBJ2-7	TGTGCCAGTAGTCCCTTTCTAGCGGGGTACGAGCAGTACTTC	CASSPFLAGYEQYF
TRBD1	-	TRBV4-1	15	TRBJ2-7	TGCGCCAGCAGCCGAATATCGGAACAGGGGTACGAGCAGTACTTC	CASSRISEQGYEQYF
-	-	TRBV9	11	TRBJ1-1	TGTGCCAGCACCCCCAGAGTTGAAGCTTTCTTT	CASTPRVEAFF
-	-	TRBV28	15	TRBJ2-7	TGTGCCAGCAGTTTATGGAAGATGTTAAGGCACGAGCAGTACTTC	CASSLWKMLRHEQYF
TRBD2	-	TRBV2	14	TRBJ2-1	TGTGCCAGCAGTGAGATCCTAGCGGGATATGAGCAGTTCTTC	CASSEILAGYEQFF
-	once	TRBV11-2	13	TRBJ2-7	TGTGCCAGCAGATTAAGCAGACACTACGAGCAGTACTTC	CASRLSRHYEQYF
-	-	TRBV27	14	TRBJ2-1	TGTGCCAGCAGTTTATCCACAGTGTTAAATGAGCAGTTCTTC	CASSLSTVLNEQFF
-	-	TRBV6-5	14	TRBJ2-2	TGTGCCAGCAGTCCCGGGCCCTACACCGGGGAGCTGTTTTTT	CASSPGPYTGELFF
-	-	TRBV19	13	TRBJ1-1	TGTGCAACGGGGGAGGGGCCGAACACTGAAGCTTTCTTT	CATGEGPNTEAFF
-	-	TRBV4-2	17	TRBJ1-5	TGTGCCAGCAGCCAAGTCCCCGCTATTAGTAGCAATCAGCCCCAGCATTTT	CASSQVPAISSNQPQHF
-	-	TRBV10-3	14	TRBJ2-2	TGTGCCTCCCGTCGGGCAGGGAACACCGGGGAGCTGTTTTTT	CASRRAGNTGELFF
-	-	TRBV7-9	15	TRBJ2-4	TGTGCCAGCAGCTTAGAGGAGGGGTCCCAAAACATTCAGTACTTC	CASSLEEGSQNIQYF
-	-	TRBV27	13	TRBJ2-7	TGTGCCAGCAGCCGGCAGAACCTCAACGAGCAGTACTTC	CASSRQNLNEQYF
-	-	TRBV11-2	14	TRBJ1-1	TGTGCCAGCAGCTTAGTGGGGGGGAGCACTGAAGCTTTCTTT	CASSLVGGSTEAFF
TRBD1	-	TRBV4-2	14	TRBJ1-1	TGTGCCAGCAGCCTCGGGACAGGGAGCGCTGAAGCTTTCTTT	CASSLGTGSAEAFF
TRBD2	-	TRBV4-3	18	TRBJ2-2	TGCGCCAGCAGCCAAGATTTTATCGCGGGGGGGCGCACCGGGGAGCTGTTTTTT	CASSQDFIAGGRTGELFF
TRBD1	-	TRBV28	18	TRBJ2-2	TGTGCCAGCAGTTTAAGGGACAGGGCGCGGGTGGACACCGGGGAGCTGTTTTTT	CASSLRDRARVDTGELFF
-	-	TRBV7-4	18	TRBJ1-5	TGTGCCAGCAGCTTTTCACAGGGTTGGAGTTATAGCAATCAGCCCCAGCATTTT	CASSFSQGWSYSNQPQHF
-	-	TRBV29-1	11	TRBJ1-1	TGCAGCGTTGGGGGGGATACTGAAGCTTTCTTT	CSVGGDTEAFF
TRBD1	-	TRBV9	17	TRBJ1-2	TGTGCCAGCAGCTCCCGGGACAGAGCCCCTATACTCTATGGCTACACCTTC	CASSSRDRAPILYGYTF
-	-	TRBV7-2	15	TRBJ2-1	TGTGCCAGCAGCCCCCTAGCGTCAACCTACAATGAGCAGTTCTTC	CASSPLASTYNEQFF
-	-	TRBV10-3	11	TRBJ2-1	TGTGCCACAGAATCCGGGAATGAGCAGTTCTTC	CATESGNEQFF
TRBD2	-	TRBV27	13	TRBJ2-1	TGTGCCACCGCGGGAGGAGCCTACAATGAGCAGTTCTTC	CATAGGAYNEQFF
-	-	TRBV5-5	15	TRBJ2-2	TGTGCCAGCAGCTTGTTTTCGGTCGACACCGGGGAGCTGTTTTTT	CASSLFSVDTGELFF
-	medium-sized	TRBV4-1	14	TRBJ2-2	TGCGCCAGCAGCCAAGGATGGGGCAGCGGGGAGCTGTTTTTT	CASSQGWGSGELFF
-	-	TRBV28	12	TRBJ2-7	TGTGCCAGCAGCCCGGTGATCTACGAGCAGTACTTC	CASSPVIYEQYF
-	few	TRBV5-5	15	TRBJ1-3	TGTGCCAGCAGGCCGAGCTTAGGGGCTGGAAACACCATATATTTT	CASRPSLGAGNTIYF
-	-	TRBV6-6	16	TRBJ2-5	TGTGCCAGCAGTTACAAAGACAGAGTACGACAAGAGACCCAGTACTTC	CASSYKDRVRQETQYF
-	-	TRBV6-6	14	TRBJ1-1	TGTGCCAGCAGTTACTCACCAAAGAACACTGAAGCTTTCTTT	CASSYSPKNTEAFF
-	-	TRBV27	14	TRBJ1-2	TGTGCCAGCAGTTTCGCGGGGGGTAGCTATGGCTACACCTTC	CASSFAGGSYGYTF
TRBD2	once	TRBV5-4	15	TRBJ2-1	TGTGCCAGCAGCTTTTGGGGCGGGAGTATTAATGAGCAGTTCTTC	CASSFWGGSINEQFF
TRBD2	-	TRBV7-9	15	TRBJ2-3	TGTGCCAGCAGCGGACCTAGCGGGGGGACAGATACGCAGTATTTT	CASSGPSGGTDTQYF
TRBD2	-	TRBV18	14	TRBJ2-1	TGTGCCAGCTCAGAACTAGCGGCCTTAAATGAGCAGTTCTTC	CASSELAALNEQFF
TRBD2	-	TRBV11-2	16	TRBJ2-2	TGTGCCAGCAACCCGCTGAGCGGGAGAAACACCGGGGAGCTGTTTTTT	CASNPLSGRNTGELFF
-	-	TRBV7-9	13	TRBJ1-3	TGTGCCAGCAGCCCCTCCTCTGGAAACACCATATATTTT	CASSPSSGNTIYF
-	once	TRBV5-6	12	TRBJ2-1	TGTGCCAGCAGCAGCACGGTCCAAGATCGGTTCTTC	CASSSTVQDRFF
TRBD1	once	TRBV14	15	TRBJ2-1	TGTGCCAGCGGCGACCGGGACAGGGGGCCCAATGAGCAGTTCTTC	CASGDRDRGPNEQFF
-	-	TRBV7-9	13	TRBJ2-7	TGTGCCAGCAGCTTTGACCTTGGCTACGAGCAGTACTTC	CASSFDLGYEQYF
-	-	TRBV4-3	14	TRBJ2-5	TGCGCCAGCAGCCGTACTAGGGGCGCGGAGACCCAGTACTTC	CASSRTRGAETQYF
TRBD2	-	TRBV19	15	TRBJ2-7	TGTGCCAGCTCCGGAGCCGGGACTAGCAGTTACGAGCAGTACTTC	CASSGAGTSSYEQYF
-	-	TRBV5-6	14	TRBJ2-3	TGTGCCAGCAGCTTAGCGGGTAACACAGATACGCAGTATTTT	CASSLAGNTDTQYF